This T cell receptor (beta chain) appears in the sequencing data of a study of blood T cell repertoires in COVID-19 (dated by TCRdb to the early 2020s). Regarding the study in general: Samples from collaborators originated in the United States, Italy and Spain and spanned both the acute and convalescent phases of COVID-19. The prospective study material was composed of cDNA or gDNA derived from T cells, B-cell-depleted T cells, or PBMCs. The dataset comprised deeply sampled blood TCRbeta repertoires from subjects exposed to, actively infected with, or recovered from COVID-19. The samples were drawn from two sources: the first 160 participants of the ongoing ImmuneRACE study, and over 950 subjects contributed by 6 global collaborators. The sample metadata nearly always contained a de-identified subject ID, COVID-19 status, age in years and sex. The repertoires were made available in a free public database intended to serve as a resource for research on the immune response to SARS-CoV-2. Where available, HLA class I and class II types were taken from metadata supplied by the sample provider and were not determined by assay-based typing. The paper's findings and limits, for the study overall: The quantity of clinical and demographic metadata differed by source and by participant and was supplied without curation.

Measured from the cysteine to the phenylalanine, the CDR3 is 13 residues long. The retained sequence is limited to the CDR3, 39 bases, with the frame set at the first base. Reading the germline V gene gives CDR1 SGHTA and CDR2 FQGTGA. The V end loses 4 bases and the J end loses 7 bases, and a stretch of 13 bases separates them. The immunoSEQ Assay, a bias-controlled multiplex PCR, was used to amplify TCRbeta CDR3 regions from genomic DNA. Processing in the source paper ran as follows. The number of nucleated cells in each sample was estimated by amplification of reference gene primers within the assay. To quantify the absolute abundance of each unique TCRbeta CDR3 rearrangement, sequence reads were collapsed and filtered. For each sample, productive Simpson clonality was calculated as the square root of Simpson's diversity index across productive rearrangements. TCRdb took this table from immuneACCESS and kept in-frame rearrangements with V and J called. Such tables lack part of the clones; where checked against another copy, unresolved V genes explain under half of the gap, and the rest is unexplained. From that table come the V and J calls and clone size; the DNA was used to work out D and trimming. The sample table records 45,000 or so clones; 60% to 80% of these occur just once. The ten most abundant clones make up roughly 19% of the sample.

This clone was seen only a few times. Its antigen target is currently unknown. Within one base of it there is no much larger clone, and no base qualities were kept. Each collaborating institution followed its own protocols to collect whole blood in K2EDTA tubes. For TCRbeta analysis, collaborators shipped samples as frozen whole blood, isolated PBMCs, or DNA extracted from either of those sample types. The chain is assembled from TRBV7-3 and TRBJ1-1, with TRBD1 perhaps the D gene, on 6 matching bases. The receptor was isolated from a man in his 70s with acute or convalescent COVID-19. Sequenced sample: peripheral blood. CDR3 protein: CASSYTGLGEAFF. The nucleotides read TGTGCCAGCAGCTATACAGGGTTGGGTGAAGCTTTCTTT.